Shown below are 2 T cell receptor beta chains from a single sample sequenced in a study of blood T cells in healthy people across ages. The second PCR ran about 6 to 12 cycles with a sample-barcoded 5' primer and J-beta primers. TCRdb re-derived calls from the 5' RACE reads in MiXCR, one entry per CDR3 protein. The sample records around 1,900,000 distinct CDR3 sequences, approximately 40% being singletons. The sample taken for sequencing was blood. The receptors were sampled from a human donor in good health.

V usage is TRBV29-1 and J usage is TRBJ2-4; D is undetermined. The CDR3 runs 11 residues. CDR1 and CDR2 (germline): SQVTM, ANQGSEA. Trimming shortened V by 4 bases and J by 5 bases, and 6 bases separated the two germline ends. The chain's CDR3 is CSVVLQNIQYF. DNA of the CDR3: TGCAGCGTTGTTTTGCAAAACATTCAGTACTTC.

This clonotype appeared a few times. The rearrangement links TRBV6-2 or TRBV6-3 to TRBJ1-6; 7 nucleotides agree with TRBD1. Trimming cost V 6 bases and J 7 bases; bases outside gene matches: 9. This CDR3 is 15 amino acids long. Germline lookup yields CDR1 MNHEY and CDR2 SVGEGT. As DNA, the CDR3 is TGTGCCAGCAGACCCATCGACAGGGAGAATTCACCCCTCCACTTT. Its protein product is CASRPIDRENSPLHF.